One sample yielded the 28 T cell receptor beta chains listed below, sequenced in a study of T-cell reconstitution after alpha-beta-depleted transplantation in children (dated by TCRdb to the mid-2010s). According to the study, the label for this sample's treatment or condition signals: allogeneic hematopoietic cell transplantation with graft depleted of TCRalphabeta T cells and CD19 B cells. Library creation used PCR. The instrument was an Illumina HiSeq 2500. Molecular barcoding was employed in the preparation of TCR libraries, with unique molecular identifiers being used to normalize TCRbeta repertoire quantification. The public reads were reprocessed in TCRdb via fastp at Q25 and MiXCR, keeping in-frame beta chains. Each CDR3 protein appears once, grouped with its most common genes and DNA. The sample has around 250,000 distinct CDR3 sequences on record, roughly 24% of them singletons. About 2.5% of the sample is held by the ten biggest clonotypes.

This specimen consisted of PBMCs, obtained before TCRalphabeta/CD19-depleted stem cell transplant. The origin of the receptors is a girl aged 2-10 years with Fanconi anemia, due to receive a stem cell transplant.

This clonotype was detected a few times. The chain couples TRBV28 to TRBJ2-7; D not resolved. Germline loops: CDR1 MDHEN, CDR2 SYDVKM. The CDR3 contains 13 residues. V shed 6 bases and J shed 4 bases, with 13 bases lying between them. CDR3 nucleotide sequence: TGTGCCAGCAGCCCGCCGACCCCTTACGAGCAGTACTTC. It is translated as CASSPPTPYEQYF. The full variable domain, its missing parts supplied by reference TRBV28 and TRBJ2-7, is DVKVTQSSRYLVKRTGEKVFLECVQDMDHENMFWYRQDPGLGLRLIYFSYDVKMKEKGDIPEGYSVSREKKERFSLILESASTNQTSMYLCASSPPTPYEQYFGPGTRLTVT.

The chain couples TRBV18 to TRBJ2-1, with a weak D call TRBD1 (5 bases). There are 13 residues in the CDR3. The V and J ends lost 1 base and 9 bases respectively, with 10 bases between them. In germline, CDR1 is KGHSH, CDR2 LQKENI. Here the CDR3 DNA reads TGTGCCAGCTCACCACTAGGGGTGGGTGAGCAGTTCTTC. Encoded protein: CASSPLGVGEQFF.

This clonotype has more than one count but fewer than ten. This chain joins TRBV7-2 and TRBJ2-1; TRBD2 matches 14 bases. The junction had 4 bases not matched to a gene; V was cut back by 4 bases and J by 8 bases. Germline V gene data show CDR1 as SGHTA and CDR2 as FQGNSA. CDR3 length equals 15 residues. CDR3 sequence reads: CASSSRLAGGHEQFF. The CDR3, as DNA: TGTGCCAGCAGCTCCCGACTAGCGGGGGGGCATGAGCAGTTCTTC.

This rearrangement joins TRBV20-1 to TRBJ2-1; TRBD2 agrees at 11 bases. V lost 7 bases, J lost 2 bases, and 1 base stayed unmatched. Germline lookup yields CDR1 DFQATT and CDR2 SNEGSKA (reference sequence). CDR3 length: 13 residues. The CDR3 here is CSGSGGAYNEQFF. For the CDR3, the DNA is TGCAGTGGTAGCGGGGGGGCCTACAATGAGCAGTTCTTC.

This clonotype was picked up a small number of times. The chain is built from TRBV28 and TRBJ1-1; D is ambiguous. Trimming stripped 3 bases from V and 0 bases from J, with 8 bases between. Per the germline V gene, CDR1 is MDHEN and CDR2 is SYDVKM. CDR3 length: 14 amino acids. The CDR3 sequence is CASSLDTLNTEAFF. For the CDR3, the DNA is TGTGCCAGCAGTTTGGATACGTTGAACACTGAAGCTTTCTTT. Variable domain in full (rest from reference TRBV28 and TRBJ1-1): DVKVTQSSRYLVKRTGEKVFLECVQDMDHENMFWYRQDPGLGLRLIYFSYDVKMKEKGDIPEGYSVSREKKERFSLILESASTNQTSMYLCASSLDTLNTEAFFGQGTRLTVV.

CDR3 nucleotide sequence: TGTGCCAGCTTGACAGGGGGTGAATCCGGGGAGCTGTTTTTT. Encoded protein: CASLTGGESGELFF. This rearrangement joins TRBV27 to TRBJ2-2; 9 nucleotides align to TRBD1. Per germline, CDR1 MNHEY and CDR2 SMNVEV (reference sequence). The J segment lost 6 bases and the V segment lost 8 bases, leaving 7 bases of the junction unmatched. This CDR3 region has 14 residues.

The chain is built from TRBV20-1 and TRBJ2-3, with 7 bases fitting TRBD2. CDR3 length: 14 residues. Germline CDR1 reads DFQATT; CDR2 reads SNEGSKA (reference sequence). V shed 1 base and J 1 base; nucleotides not matched to a gene: 2. The CDR3 protein is CSARVSGGTDTQYF. CDR3 bases: TGCAGTGCTAGAGTCAGCGGGGGCACAGATACGCAGTATTTT.

The chain joins TRBV2 to TRBJ2-3; 8 nucleotides line up with TRBD2. The junction had 6 bases not matched to a gene; V was cut back by 7 bases and J by 0 bases. The CDR3 contains 15 residues. Looked up from germline, CDR1 is SNHLY and CDR2 is FYNNEI. This CDR3 is CASIISGGSTDTQYF. CDR3 nucleotide sequence: TGTGCCAGCATCATCAGCGGGGGCAGCACAGATACGCAGTATTTT.

The gene calls are TRBV7-9 and TRBJ2-5; D not resolved. The V end was cut by 5 bases, the J end by 5 bases, with 15 bases between. CDR3 length equals 14 residues. Germline CDR1 is SEHNR and CDR2 is FQNEAQ (reference sequence). As DNA, the CDR3 is TGTGCCAGCAGCGCCGGACCGGCTGGGGAGACCCAGTACTTC. The encoded protein is CASSAGPAGETQYF. Filled out from reference TRBV7-9 and TRBJ2-5, the complete variable domain reads DTGVSQNPRHKITKRGQNVTFRCDPISEHNRLYWYRQTLGQGPEFLTYFQNEAQLEKSRLLSDRFSAERPKGSFSTLEIQRTEQGDSAMYLCASSAGPAGETQYFGPGTRLLVL.

The V and J genes are TRBV20-1 and TRBJ2-1; 9 bases are shared with TRBD2. Germline V CDR1 and CDR2: DFQATT, SNEGSKA (reference sequence). V shed 7 bases, J shed 3 bases, and the junction held 7 bases outside the gene matches. The CDR3 consists of 14 residues. The CDR3 region has the DNA TGCAGTGAGCTAGCGGGGACCCTCTACAATGAGCAGTTCTTC. It translates to CSELAGTLYNEQFF.

V and J are TRBV4-2 and TRBJ1-6, with 9 bases lining up with TRBD1. CDR3 size: 15 residues. Trimming cost V 1 base and J 11 bases; bases outside gene matches: 6. In germline, CDR1 is LGHNA, CDR2 YNFKEQ. The CDR3 bases are TGTGCCAGCAGCCAAGTGGGACAGGGTCACACACCCCTCCACTTT. This gives the protein CASSQVGQGHTPLHF.

This clonotype was counted ten times or more. The chain combines TRBV29-1 with TRBJ2-2; perhaps TRBD1 as D (6 bases). Germline values: CDR1 SQVTM, CDR2 ANQGSEA. This CDR3 comprises 12 residues. V lost 4 bases and J 6 bases, leaving 9 bases between the germline ends. The CDR3 DNA follows: TGCAGCGTTGTACAGGGCGCCGGGGAGCTGTTTTTT. Protein: CSVVQGAGELFF.

This clonotype was recorded at least ten times. This sequence joins TRBV20-1 and TRBJ2-5; 7 positions agree with TRBD1. The CDR3 consists of 12 residues. Germline loops: CDR1 DFQATT, CDR2 SNEGSKA (reference sequence). Losses at the gene ends were 3 bases for V and 3 bases for J; bases not matched to a gene: 1. CDR3 residues: CSARTGKETQYF. In nucleotides, the CDR3 is TGCAGTGCTAGGACAGGGAAAGAGACCCAGTACTTC.

The chain couples TRBV27 to TRBJ2-7; the match to TRBD1 covers 9 bases. Germline V lookup: CDR1 MNHEY, CDR2 SMNVEV (reference sequence). The CDR3 totals 18 residues. The V gene end was trimmed by 2 bases and the J gene end by 2 bases; junction bases not matched to a gene: 13. The CDR3 loop reads CASSLTPPRQGGPYEQYF. As DNA, the CDR3 is TGTGCCAGCAGTTTAACGCCACCGCGACAGGGGGGCCCCTACGAGCAGTACTTC.

This clonotype was recorded a few times. J is TRBJ2-2 and V is TRBV28, with D perhaps TRBD1 or TRBD2 (5 bases each). Trimming removed 7 bases from V and 4 bases from J, with 16 bases in between. Looked up from germline, CDR1 is MDHEN and CDR2 is SYDVKM. The CDR3 length is 15 residues. CDR3 nucleotide sequence: TGTGCCAGCAACGAACCGGGACCGGCCACCGGGGAGCTGTTTTTT. Its translation: CASNEPGPATGELFF.

This clonotype showed up just a few times. The chain couples TRBV20-1 to TRBJ1-4; the D gene is possibly TRBD1 (5 bases). The V gene lost 6 bases and the J gene lost 8 bases, with 10 bases spanning the gap. CDR3 size: 11 residues. Germline lookup yields CDR1 DFQATT and CDR2 SNEGSKA (reference sequence). This CDR3 reads CSARRTEKLFF. In DNA, the CDR3 is TGCAGTGCACGCAGGACAGAAAAACTGTTTTTT.

This clonotype has ten or more counts. The chain combines TRBV12-3 or TRBV12-4 with TRBJ2-7; no clear D gene. This CDR3 contains 14 residues. The V and J ends lost 7 bases and 0 bases respectively, with 13 bases between them. The CDR3 nucleotides read TGTGCCAGCACCATGGGCCCGAGCTCCTACGAGCAGTACTTC. Its translation is CASTMGPSSYEQYF.

The chain uses TRBV7-8 and TRBJ2-1; a possible D gene is TRBD2 (6 bases). The V end lost 5 bases, the J end lost 12 bases, and 20 bases lay between the germline ends. The CDR3 sequence is 14 residues long. Germline CDR1 reads SGHVS; CDR2 reads FQNEAQ. The DNA for the CDR3 is TGTGCCAGCAGCATCGGGACTTCGAGTTGGTGGCAGTTCTTC. Amino acid sequence: CASSIGTSSWWQFF.

The sample holds many counts of this clonotype. V and J are TRBV11-2 and TRBJ2-2, with 8 nucleotides matching TRBD2. CDR1 is SGHAT, CDR2 FQNNGV, per germline. The V gene end was trimmed by 3 bases and the J gene end by 8 bases; junction bases not matched to a gene: 11. CDR3 size: 16 residues. The CDR3 sequence: CASSFHPRLAKGELFF. The CDR3 DNA reads TGTGCCAGCAGCTTCCATCCCCGACTAGCGAAGGGGGAGCTGTTTTTT.

The table lists this clonotype with a few counts. This CDR3 is CATSRARQGYEQYF. The CDR3 DNA reads as TGTGCCACCAGCAGAGCCCGACAGGGCTACGAGCAGTACTTC. V is TRBV15 and J is TRBJ2-7; 7 bases map to TRBD1. The V gene's germline CDR1 is LNHNV and CDR2 YYDKDF (reference sequence). This CDR3 region has 14 residues. The ends lost 1 base at V and 3 bases at J; junction bases unmatched: 3.

The chain carries TRBV7-3 and TRBJ2-7; 9 nucleotides line up with TRBD1. The germline V gene encodes CDR1 SGHTA and CDR2 FQGTGA. The CDR3 has 18 amino acids. V gave up 5 bases and J gave up 3 bases; unmatched junction bases: 17. CDR3 sequence (DNA): TGTGCCAGCAGCCCCAACAGGGGGCGGGTGGATCGCCACTACGAGCAGTACTTC. Translation gives CASSPNRGRVDRHYEQYF. The variable domain in full, completed from reference TRBV7-3 and TRBJ2-7, reads GAGVSQTPSNKVTEKGKYVELRCDPISGHTALYWYRQSLGQGPEFLIYFQGTGAADDSGLPNDRFFAVRPEGSVSTLKIQRTERGDSAVYLCASSPNRGRVDRHYEQYFGPGTRLTVT.

The genes are TRBV20-1 and TRBJ2-1; no firm D call. Looked up from germline, CDR1 is DFQATT and CDR2 is SNEGSKA (reference sequence). The CDR3 has 13 amino acids. Trimming removed 8 bases at V and 5 bases at J, with 16 bases between. CDR3 in amino acids: CSLGLTWDNEQFF. CDR3 nucleotides: TGCAGTTTAGGCCTGACTTGGGACAATGAGCAGTTCTTC.

The J gene is TRBJ2-7, the V gene TRBV29-1; 10 bases fit TRBD2. This CDR3 has 13 amino acids. With V trimmed by 4 bases and J by 5 bases, 5 bases remained unmatched. Germline CDR1 is SQVTM and CDR2 is ANQGSEA. CDR3 region: CSVGLAGDDEQYF. DNA for the CDR3: TGCAGCGTTGGCCTAGCGGGAGACGACGAGCAGTACTTC.

This clonotype was detected ten times or more. The V and J genes are TRBV10-3 and TRBJ2-7, with D maybe TRBD1 (6 bases). There are 15 residues in the CDR3. The germline V gene has CDR1 ENHRY and CDR2 SYGVKD. Trimming took 8 bases from V and 2 from J, leaving 19 bases between them. The chain's CDR3 is CAISEGVASTYEQYF. As DNA, the CDR3 is TGTGCCATCTCCGAGGGGGTAGCATCGACCTACGAGCAGTACTTC.

The genes are TRBV29-1 and TRBJ2-7, with 8 bases matching TRBD1. After removal of 6 bases from V and 5 bases from J, the junction contained 9 bases not matched to a gene. Germline V gene data show CDR1 as SQVTM and CDR2 as ANQGSEA. There are 13 residues in the CDR3. In DNA, the CDR3 is TGCAGCGTCGCAGCGGACAGGGCCCACGAGCAGTACTTC. Amino acids: CSVAADRAHEQYF.

This clonotype occurred a few times. The chain carries TRBV20-1 and TRBJ2-1, with D hard to call. V was clipped by 3 bases and J by 2 bases, with 8 bases between them. The CDR3 has 13 residues. Germline assignment: CDR1 DFQATT and CDR2 SNEGSKA (reference sequence). The DNA for the CDR3 is TGCAGTGCTAGTGAGGCCCCCTACAATGAGCAGTTCTTC. Translation gives CSASEAPYNEQFF.

The V gene is TRBV11-3, the J gene TRBJ2-5, with D perhaps matching TRBD1 (6 bases). The ends were cut back, 1 base at V and 6 bases at J, with 9 bases in the middle. The CDR3 sequence is 13 residues long. Germline lookup yields CDR1 SGHNT and CDR2 YENEEA. The DNA of the CDR3 is TGTGCCAGCAGCTTAGGGGGACAACAGACCCAGTACTTC. This translates into CASSLGGQQTQYF.

The chain couples TRBV7-6 to TRBJ2-7, with 14 positions matching TRBD2. The V segment lost 5 bases and the J segment 2 bases; nucleotides outside the gene matches: 11. Germline lookup yields CDR1 SGHVS and CDR2 FNYEAQ. The CDR3 has 18 amino acids. CDR3 in DNA: TGTGCCAGCAGCCTCCATCCGGGACTAGCGGGAGTTGCCTACGAGCAGTACTTC. Translated: CASSLHPGLAGVAYEQYF.